Detailed here is one T cell receptor (beta chain). Its antigen is unknown. Qualities for individual bases were not recorded, and no much larger clone is one base off. V gives up 4 bases and J gives up 8 bases, and the segment between their germline ends measures 9 bases. Sequences SGDLS (CDR1) and YYNGEE (CDR2) are obtained from the germline V gene. From the cysteine through the phenylalanine, the CDR3 covers 12 amino acids. Only the CDR3 part of the read is kept: 36 bases, read in frame from the first base. At one collaborating source in Seattle, patients were enrolled during active infection and were followed longitudinally through the course of disease. The collaborating institutions used their own protocols to collect whole blood in K2EDTA tubes. Collaborator samples were shipped for TCRbeta analysis as frozen whole blood, isolated PBMCs, or DNA extracted from either sample type. These data come from a study of blood T cell repertoires in COVID-19 (dated by TCRdb to 2018 to 2020). In terms of the full investigation: Collaborator samples came from the United States, Italy and Spain and covered acute and convalescent phases of COVID-19. The repertoires were released in a freely available public database meant as a resource for research on the immune response to SARS-CoV-2. The dataset comprised deeply sampled blood TCRbeta repertoires from subjects exposed to, actively infected with, or recovered from COVID-19. HLA class I and class II types, where available, came from metadata supplied by the sample provider rather than from assay-based typing. Samples were obtained from the ongoing ImmuneRACE study (first 160 participants) and from 1,000 to 1,500 subjects provided by 6 global collaborators. The sample metadata nearly always contained a de-identified subject ID, COVID-19 status, age in years and sex. The material from the prospective study consisted of cDNA or gDNA derived from T cells, B-cell-depleted T cells, or PBMCs. General findings and caveats noted by the study authors: The amount of clinical and demographic metadata varied by source and participant and was provided uncurated.

The immunoSEQ Assay, a bias-controlled multiplex PCR, was used to amplify TCRbeta CDR3 regions from genomic DNA. The paper's data handling went like this. The number of nucleated cells in each sample was estimated by amplification of reference gene primers within the assay. To quantify the absolute abundance of each unique TCRbeta CDR3 rearrangement, sequence reads were collapsed and filtered. Productive Simpson clonality was computed per sample as the square root of Simpson's diversity index over productive rearrangements. The immuneACCESS repertoire file appears here via TCRdb, limited to in-frame rearrangements. These files lack a portion of the clones; in checked studies, under half of the deficit traces to unresolved V genes, and the cause of the others is not known. D and trimming come from the DNA, and the V and J calls and clone size come from that table. A total of roughly 150,000 clones appear in this sample, under 95% of them only once. Clones ranked in the top ten supply almost 5% of the sample.

Sequenced material: peripheral blood. Rearrangement joined TRBV9 to TRBJ1-4, with no confident D gene call. This TCR was sampled from a man between 18 and 29 years old with COVID-19, enrolled during active disease. The CDR3 loop reads CASSSGREKLFF. The nucleotide sequence reads as follows: TGTGCCAGCAGCTCCGGGAGGGAAAAACTGTTTTTT.